One sample yielded the 15 T cell receptor beta chains listed below, sequenced in a study of CD8 T cells in ankylosing spondylitis. TCRdb re-analysed the 5' RACE reads in MiXCR, keeping a single row per CDR3 protein. Of roughly 130,000 distinct CDR3 sequences in the sample, approximately 9.2% were seen once. Input material: synovial fluid, either unsorted or a sorted T cell fraction (not recorded which). The source is a male donor with ankylosing spondylitis.

A few counts support this clonotype. The chain uses TRBV10-3 and TRBJ1-4, with TRBD1 identical over 8 bases. Trimming removed 0 bases from V and 10 bases from J; junction bases left unmatched: 4. Germline CDR1 is ENHRY and CDR2 is SYGVKD. The CDR3 totals 14 residues. As DNA, the CDR3 is TGTGCCATCAGTGAGTCGACAGGGGTTGGAAAACTGTTTTTT. Amino acids: CAISESTGVGKLFF.

Ten or more counts support this clonotype. As DNA, the CDR3 is TGCGCCAGCAGCCCCGGAGGGACAGGGCCTAATGAGCAGTTCTTC. Its translation: CASSPGGTGPNEQFF. J is TRBJ2-1 and V is TRBV5-1; TRBD1 aligns across 9 bases. J gave up 7 bases and V 4 bases, and 9 bases lay outside the gene matches. The CDR3 extends over 15 amino acids. CDR1 is SGHRS, CDR2 YFSETQ, per germline.

In its sample, this clonotype was seen many times. The rearrangement links TRBV7-8 to TRBJ2-7, with 7 bases lining up with TRBD1. Germline values: CDR1 SGHVS, CDR2 FQNEAQ. Trimming at V came to 6 bases and at J to 7 bases, leaving 9 bases not matched to a gene. The CDR3 loop spans 13 amino acids. DNA of the CDR3: TGTGCCAGCAGTGGACAGGCCTTGGGAGAGCAGTACTTC. It encodes CASSGQALGEQYF.

The chain combines TRBV20-1 with TRBJ1-6; a possible D gene is TRBD1 (6 bases). The CDR3 extends over 13 amino acids. Trimming stripped 1 base from V and 7 bases from J, with 8 bases between. Germline V gene sequence: CDR1 DFQATT, CDR2 SNEGSKA (reference sequence). CDR3 sequence (DNA): TGCAGTGCTAGAGGGACAGCAAATTCACCCCTCCACTTT. Translated: CSARGTANSPLHF.

V and J are TRBV10-3 and TRBJ2-7; tentatively, D is TRBD2 (6 bases). Trimming stripped 6 bases from V and 3 bases from J, with 6 bases between. This CDR3 comprises 11 residues. Germline V gene data show CDR1 as ENHRY and CDR2 as SYGVKD. The CDR3 sequence: CAIRDYYEQYF. CDR3 DNA sequence: TGTGCCATCAGGGACTACTACGAGCAGTACTTC.

This clonotype was counted ten times or more. This chain connects TRBV25-1 to TRBJ2-2; 10 nucleotides agree with TRBD2. The CDR3 runs 19 residues. With V trimmed by 0 bases and J by 0 bases, 7 bases remained unmatched. The germline CDR1 and CDR2 sequences are MGHDK and SYGVNS. The CDR3 is CASSEYNLAGETNTGELFF. CDR3 nucleotides: TGTGCCAGCAGTGAATATAACCTAGCGGGGGAGACGAACACCGGGGAGCTGTTTTTT.

The chain uses TRBV6-2 or TRBV6-3 and TRBJ1-1, with unresolved D. The germline V gene encodes CDR1 MNHEY and CDR2 SVGEGT. The V end lost 11 bases, the J end lost 9 bases, and 16 bases lay between the germline ends. This CDR3 comprises 11 residues. CDR3 protein: CAHGWGGKAFF. CDR3 bases: TGTGCCCACGGTTGGGGTGGTAAAGCTTTCTTT.

The V call is TRBV28, the J call TRBJ1-1, with D uncertain. Trimming took 1 base from V and 1 from J, leaving 7 bases between them. Germline loops: CDR1 MDHEN, CDR2 SYDVKM. The CDR3 totals 14 residues. The CDR3 protein is CASSLSQPNTEAFF. CDR3 sequence (DNA): TGTGCCAGCAGTTTATCACAGCCGAACACTGAAGCTTTCTTT. Full variable domain (rest looked up from reference TRBV28 and TRBJ1-1): DVKVTQSSRYLVKRTGEKVFLECVQDMDHENMFWYRQDPGLGLRLIYFSYDVKMKEKGDIPEGYSVSREKKERFSLILESASTNQTSMYLCASSLSQPNTEAFFGQGTRLTVV.

This clonotype was seen more than once but under ten times. V is TRBV5-1 and J is TRBJ2-1; 7 bases are a match to TRBD2. Germline CDR1 and CDR2: SGHRS and YFSETQ. Unmatched junction bases numbered 9, after V lost 8 bases and J lost 7 bases. CDR3 length equals 13 residues. The CDR3 DNA reads as TGCGCCAGGGGGGGGGAGTTAAAGAATGAGCAGTTCTTC. Residues: CARGGELKNEQFF.

This clonotype has a count of ten or more. The V gene is TRBV20-1, the J gene TRBJ2-2, with TRBD2 identical over 10 bases. V shed 6 bases, J shed 5 bases, and the junction held 12 bases outside the gene matches. Per germline, CDR1 DFQATT and CDR2 SNEGSKA (reference sequence). This CDR3 has 16 residues. CDR3 coding DNA: TGCAGTGCACTCAGTCTTATGACTAGCGGGACCGGGGAGCTGTTTTTT. This translates into CSALSLMTSGTGELFF.

This clonotype was seen ten or more times. This rearrangement joins TRBV24-1 to TRBJ1-2, with D perhaps TRBD1 (5 bases). V dropped 4 bases and J dropped 2 bases, with 16 bases sitting between them. This CDR3 region has 16 residues. From germline, CDR1 is KGHDR and CDR2 SFDVKD. The CDR3: CATSDRGAASNYGYTF. The DNA for the CDR3 is TGTGCCACCAGTGACCGAGGGGCAGCGTCCAACTATGGCTACACCTTC.

This clonotype was observed at least ten times. The chain employs TRBV5-1 and TRBJ2-4; unclear D gene. Germline CDR1 is SGHRS and CDR2 is YFSETQ. Trimming removed 1 base at V and 0 bases at J, with 5 bases between. This CDR3 spans 14 amino acids. Here the CDR3 DNA reads TGCGCCAGCAGCTTGACGGTAGCCAAAAACATTCAGTACTTC. Translating it yields CASSLTVAKNIQYF. The full variable domain, its missing parts supplied by reference TRBV5-1 and TRBJ2-4, is KAGVTQTPRYLIKTRGQQVTLSCSPISGHRSVSWYQQTPGQGLQFLFEYFSETQRNKGNFPGRFSGRQFSNSRSEMNVSTLELGDSALYLCASSLTVAKNIQYFGAGTRLSVL.

This clonotype was seen many times. The chain couples TRBV4-2 to TRBJ1-4; 8 positions match TRBD1. The germline V gene has CDR1 LGHNA and CDR2 YNFKEQ. J lost 6 bases, V lost 0 bases, and 12 bases had no gene match. This CDR3 is built from 18 residues. The DNA of the CDR3 is TGTGCCAGCAGCCAAGATCCTCTTTTACAGGGGGTGTATGAAAAACTGTTTTTT. Encoded protein: CASSQDPLLQGVYEKLFF.

This clonotype came up many times. The rearrangement links TRBV4-2 to TRBJ1-5; D is possibly TRBD1 (5 bases). With 1 base removed from V and 4 bases from J, the gap between germline ends came to 20 bases. This CDR3 is 18 amino acids long. In germline, CDR1 is LGHNA, CDR2 YNFKEQ. DNA for the CDR3: TGTGCCAGCAGCCAAGGGATTGGCGTAGGGGATGGTAATCAGCCCCAGCATTTT. As protein: CASSQGIGVGDGNQPQHF.

In its sample, this clonotype was seen many times. V is TRBV12-3 or TRBV12-4 and J is TRBJ2-7; D ambiguous. The CDR3 has 13 amino acids. V lost 4 bases, J lost 0 bases, and 7 bases lay in between. The chain's CDR3 is CASSWADSYEQYF. The CDR3 DNA reads TGTGCCAGCAGTTGGGCGGACTCCTACGAGCAGTACTTC.